This record concerns one T cell receptor (beta chain) sequence. The antigen is undetermined. Trimming removed 4 bases from V and 3 bases from J; junction bases left unmatched: 3. This CDR3 has 16 amino acids. The germline gives CDR1 MGHRA, CDR2 YSYEKL. In the authors' methods: Without quality scores, immunoSEQ junctional reads could not be filtered like full-length reads. Libraries were prepared by immunoSEQ multiplex PCR; TCRdb keeps only in-frame clonotypes and omits some of them. V, J and clone size are taken as reported in that table, and D and trimming were inferred from the DNA itself. The sample carries 2 million to 2.5 million clones, approximately 96% recorded once. The sample comes from a study of shared clonotypes between healthy human individuals. Overall study results and limits: Sampling used blood alone; tissue repertoires probably differ.

The receptor's source is a young man in good health. The material sequenced was naive CD4+ T cells sorted from blood. Subset here: CD45RA+ positively selected. This chain connects TRBV4-1 to TRBJ2-7, with TRBD2 matching over 16 bases. The CDR3 reads CASSPGLAGGLYEQYF. The CDR3 nucleotides read TGCGCCAGCAGCCCGGGACTAGCGGGGGGGCTCTACGAGCAGTACTTC.